The rows below give T cell receptor beta chains drawn from one sample of a study of cytomegalovirus exposure and HLA in healthy donors. This table comes from immunoSEQ multiplex PCR, and its TCRdb copy is limited to in-frame clones, with some not included. The sample lists approximately 210,000 clones, around four fifths occurring once. Input material: PBMCs. These receptors all stem from a middle-aged woman in good health and CMV-seronegative. CDR3s include the opening cysteine and the closing phenylalanine or tryptophan. Fields, in order: clone size, V gene, D gene, J gene, CDR3 DNA, CDR3 protein. D genes are given only for firm matches. Size is omitted from some rows. Given values are once, few, many or a class for expanded clones.

clone_size: -; v_call: TRBV30; d_call: -; j_call: TRBJ1-3; cdr3_nt: TGTGCCTGGAGTGTACGAGGGGGAAACACCATATATTTT; cdr3_aa: CAWSVRGGNTIYF
clone_size: once; v_call: TRBV7-2; d_call: -; j_call: TRBJ1-1; cdr3_nt: TGTGCCAGCAAATCTTCGGTGAACACTGAAGCTTTCTTT; cdr3_aa: CASKSSVNTEAFF
clone_size: -; v_call: TRBV10-1; d_call: -; j_call: TRBJ2-1; cdr3_nt: TGCGCCAGCAGTATATCAATACAGGGCTACAATGAGCAGTTCTTC; cdr3_aa: CASSISIQGYNEQFF
clone_size: once; v_call: TRBV7-3; d_call: -; j_call: TRBJ2-1; cdr3_nt: TGTGCCAGCAGCTTCGCTAGGGGTTCTGAGCAGTTCTTC; cdr3_aa: CASSFARGSEQFF
clone_size: -; v_call: TRBV19; d_call: -; j_call: TRBJ1-4; cdr3_nt: TGTGCCAGTTTGTCTGCAACTAATGAAAAACTGTTTTTT; cdr3_aa: CASLSATNEKLFF
clone_size: -; v_call: TRBV11-2; d_call: TRBD2; j_call: TRBJ2-1; cdr3_nt: TGTGCCAGCAGCCCGTCGGCTAGCGGGCTATACAATGAGCAGTTCTTC; cdr3_aa: CASSPSASGLYNEQFF
clone_size: few; v_call: TRBV29-1; d_call: -; j_call: TRBJ1-2; cdr3_nt: TGCAGCGTTGCCCCGGCGGGTAGTGGCTACACCTTC; cdr3_aa: CSVAPAGSGYTF
clone_size: -; v_call: TRBV7-6; d_call: TRBD1; j_call: TRBJ1-5; cdr3_nt: TGTGCCAGCAGCCCAACAGGGGGCAATCAGCCCCAGCATTTT; cdr3_aa: CASSPTGGNQPQHF
clone_size: -; v_call: TRBV5-1; d_call: TRBD2; j_call: TRBJ2-5; cdr3_nt: TGCGCCAGCAGCTTGGAACTAGCGGCATCGGGAGAGACCCAGTACTTC; cdr3_aa: CASSLELAASGETQYF
clone_size: -; v_call: TRBV6-1; d_call: TRBD2; j_call: TRBJ2-1; cdr3_nt: TGTGCCAGCAGTGAAGCAGGGACTAGCGGATCAAATGAGCAGTTCTTC; cdr3_aa: CASSEAGTSGSNEQFF
clone_size: few; v_call: TRBV29-1; d_call: -; j_call: TRBJ2-1; cdr3_nt: TGCAGCACCGGGACTTCCTACAATGAGCAGTTCTTC; cdr3_aa: CSTGTSYNEQFF
clone_size: -; v_call: TRBV7-3; d_call: -; j_call: TRBJ1-2; cdr3_nt: TGTGCCAGCACCACCCTTCGGTTC; cdr3_aa: CASTTLRF
clone_size: -; v_call: TRBV7-9; d_call: TRBD2; j_call: TRBJ2-1; cdr3_nt: TGTGCCAGCAGCTTATGGGCTAGCGGGAGGGCCTTAGATGAGCAGTTCTTC; cdr3_aa: CASSLWASGRALDEQFF
clone_size: few; v_call: TRBV5-6; d_call: -; j_call: TRBJ2-5; cdr3_nt: TGTGCCAGCAGCCCCCTCCGGGGGATCGGGACCCAGTACTTC; cdr3_aa: CASSPLRGIGTQYF
clone_size: -; v_call: TRBV7-2; d_call: -; j_call: TRBJ2-7; cdr3_nt: TGTGCCAGCAGCTTATCCGATCACTACTCCTACGAGCAGTACTTC; cdr3_aa: CASSLSDHYSYEQYF
clone_size: -; v_call: TRBV11-2; d_call: -; j_call: TRBJ2-1; cdr3_nt: TGTGCCAGCACCCTAGGTGGGTACAATGAGCAGTTCTTC; cdr3_aa: CASTLGGYNEQFF
clone_size: -; v_call: TRBV14; d_call: TRBD2; j_call: TRBJ2-1; cdr3_nt: TGTGCCAGCAGCCAGGAACTAGCGGTCAATGAGCAGTTCTTC; cdr3_aa: CASSQELAVNEQFF
clone_size: -; v_call: TRBV5-5; d_call: -; j_call: TRBJ2-1; cdr3_nt: TGTGCCAGCAGCTGGGGGCAGGGGACCTACAATGAGCAGTTCTTC; cdr3_aa: CASSWGQGTYNEQFF
clone_size: few; v_call: TRBV29-1; d_call: TRBD1; j_call: TRBJ1-1; cdr3_nt: TGCAGCGTCCTAAGACAGGGGGGCACTGAAGCTTTCTTT; cdr3_aa: CSVLRQGGTEAFF
clone_size: -; v_call: TRBV11-1; d_call: TRBD1; j_call: TRBJ2-5; cdr3_nt: TGTGCCAGCAGCTTCACAGGGGTTACAGAGACCCAGTACTTC; cdr3_aa: CASSFTGVTETQYF
clone_size: -; v_call: TRBV9; d_call: -; j_call: TRBJ2-1; cdr3_nt: TGTGCCAGCAGCGTAGAGGGGAGGCGGCTCTACAATGAGCAGTTCTTC; cdr3_aa: CASSVEGRRLYNEQFF
clone_size: -; v_call: TRBV29-1; d_call: TRBD1; j_call: TRBJ2-1; cdr3_nt: TGCAGCGCACTACCTTGGACAGGGACATTTGAGCAGTTCTTC; cdr3_aa: CSALPWTGTFEQFF
clone_size: once; v_call: TRBV11-1; d_call: TRBD2; j_call: TRBJ2-2; cdr3_nt: TGTGCCAGCAGCAGATTAGCGGGAGCGGTCGGGGAGCTGTTTTTT; cdr3_aa: CASSRLAGAVGELFF
clone_size: -; v_call: TRBV2; d_call: -; j_call: TRBJ2-7; cdr3_nt: TGTGCCAGCAGTGTTATTACCGCCGGCTACGAGCAGTACTTC; cdr3_aa: CASSVITAGYEQYF
clone_size: -; v_call: TRBV9; d_call: -; j_call: TRBJ2-1; cdr3_nt: TGTGCCAGCAGCGTAGACAGCTCCTACAATGAGCAGTTCTTC; cdr3_aa: CASSVDSSYNEQFF
clone_size: -; v_call: TRBV19; d_call: -; j_call: TRBJ1-1; cdr3_nt: TGTGCCAGTAGTAGGGACACAAGGGTAAACACTGAAGCTTTCTTT; cdr3_aa: CASSRDTRVNTEAFF
clone_size: few; v_call: TRBV28; d_call: -; j_call: TRBJ1-1; cdr3_nt: TGTGCCAGCAGTTTACGTCGGGGGGCTTTCTTT; cdr3_aa: CASSLRRGAFF
clone_size: -; v_call: TRBV5-6; d_call: -; j_call: TRBJ2-2; cdr3_nt: TGTGCCAGCATCCTACGGGGGTGGGGGTCGAACACCGGGGAGCTGTTTTTT; cdr3_aa: CASILRGWGSNTGELFF
clone_size: -; v_call: TRBV5-1; d_call: TRBD2; j_call: TRBJ2-3; cdr3_nt: TGCGCCAGCAGGGCCGGGACTACCACTAGCACAGATACGCAGTATTTT; cdr3_aa: CASRAGTTTSTDTQYF
clone_size: -; v_call: TRBV27; d_call: -; j_call: TRBJ1-1; cdr3_nt: TGTGCCAGCAGCCCCCCCGGGGCTGAAGCTTTCTTT; cdr3_aa: CASSPPGAEAFF
clone_size: once; v_call: TRBV30; d_call: -; j_call: TRBJ2-7; cdr3_nt: TGTGCCTGGAGCGTCCAGTCCTACGAGCAGTACTTC; cdr3_aa: CAWSVQSYEQYF
clone_size: -; v_call: TRBV19; d_call: -; j_call: TRBJ1-2; cdr3_nt: TGTGCCAGTAGTATACCAGGGAACTATGGCTACACCTTC; cdr3_aa: CASSIPGNYGYTF
clone_size: -; v_call: TRBV11-3; d_call: -; j_call: TRBJ1-1; cdr3_nt: TGTGCCAGCAGCTCTCGATCTCCTGACAAGGAAGCTTTCTTT; cdr3_aa: CASSSRSPDKEAFF
clone_size: -; v_call: TRBV7-6; d_call: -; j_call: TRBJ1-2; cdr3_nt: TGTGCCAGCAGCCCCAGTTCGCAGGCCACGTATGGCTACACCTTC; cdr3_aa: CASSPSSQATYGYTF
clone_size: -; v_call: TRBV30; d_call: -; j_call: TRBJ1-3; cdr3_nt: TGTGCCTGGATCTCAGGACAGAGCTACTCTGGAAACACCATATATTTT; cdr3_aa: CAWISGQSYSGNTIYF
clone_size: -; v_call: TRBV5-8; d_call: -; j_call: TRBJ2-3; cdr3_nt: TGTGCCAGCAGCTACGATGGGTCGAGGGCCGATACGCAGTATTTT; cdr3_aa: CASSYDGSRADTQYF
clone_size: -; v_call: TRBV7-8; d_call: -; j_call: TRBJ1-5; cdr3_nt: TGTGCCAGCAGCTTAGCGGCAGGGGCGAACAATCAGCCCCAGCATTTT; cdr3_aa: CASSLAAGANNQPQHF
clone_size: few; v_call: TRBV2; d_call: TRBD2; j_call: TRBJ2-5; cdr3_nt: TGTGCCAGCAGCCCGTCGGGGGGGCAAGAGACCCAGTACTTC; cdr3_aa: CASSPSGGQETQYF